This T cell receptor (beta chain) was found in a study of blood T cell repertoires in COVID-19 (TCRdb year 2020). Turning to the overall study: Samples from collaborators originated in the United States, Italy and Spain and spanned both the acute and convalescent phases of COVID-19. The prospective study material was composed of cDNA or gDNA derived from T cells, B-cell-depleted T cells, or PBMCs. Deeply sampled blood TCRbeta repertoires from subjects exposed to, actively infected with, or recovered from COVID-19 were included in the dataset. The repertoires were released in a freely available public database meant as a resource for research on the immune response to SARS-CoV-2. Samples were obtained from the ongoing ImmuneRACE study (first 160 participants) and from 1,254 subjects provided by 6 global collaborators. The sample metadata nearly always contained a de-identified subject ID, COVID-19 status, age in years and sex. Where available, HLA class I and class II types were taken from metadata supplied by the sample provider and were not determined by assay-based typing.

What the authors observed across the whole study: The amount of clinical and demographic metadata varied by source and participant and was provided uncurated.

The collaborating institutions used their own protocols to collect whole blood in K2EDTA tubes. For TCRbeta analysis, collaborators shipped samples as frozen whole blood, isolated PBMCs, or DNA extracted from either of those sample types. As for this clone: The antigen this receptor binds is unknown. Base qualities are missing; no much larger clone stands one base away.

The immunoSEQ Assay, a bias-controlled multiplex PCR, was used to amplify TCRbeta CDR3 regions from genomic DNA. In the source study's methods: Nucleated cell counts per sample were estimated from amplification of reference gene primers within the assay. To quantify the absolute abundance of each unique TCRbeta CDR3 rearrangement, sequence reads were collapsed and filtered. For each sample, productive Simpson clonality was calculated as the square root of Simpson's diversity index across productive rearrangements. The immuneACCESS repertoire file appears here via TCRdb, limited to in-frame rearrangements. These files lack a portion of the clones; in checked studies, under half of the deficit traces to unresolved V genes, and the cause of the others is not known. V, J and clone size are those of that table, while D and trimming were read from the DNA. The sample contains tens of thousands of clones, around 83% of them found a single time. The ten biggest clones cover around 1.5% of the sample.

The germline V gene encodes CDR1 MNHNY and CDR2 SVGAGI (reference sequence). The junction carries 10 bases between V and J, which are trimmed by 6 bases and 10 bases respectively. The CDR3 runs 12 residues from the cysteine to the phenylalanine. Only CDR3 DNA remains: 36 bases, in frame from the first base. This chain joins TRBV6-6 to TRBJ1-6, with TRBD1 as a weak D call on 5 bases. Sequenced input: peripheral blood. The sequence came from a man aged 45 to 65 with acute or convalescent COVID-19. The CDR3 protein sequence reads: CASSQGSSPLHF. The DNA reads TGTGCCAGCAGCCAGGGATCCTCACCCCTCCACTTT.